This is a list of T cell receptor beta chains from one sample in a study of T cells in tuberculosis. Here immunoSEQ multiplex PCR was the method, and the copy in TCRdb shows in-frame clones only, minus some. The sample holds 30,000 to 35,000 clones, about nine tenths seen once. Material for sequencing was PBMCs. Receptor source: a donor aged 10-30 years with latent tuberculosis or without tuberculosis infection. Some clones in this sample may be carry-over from other donors' samples. Both conserved end residues are part of each CDR3. Expanded clones get a size class; other rows say once, few or many, or leave the size out.

j_gene | abundance | v_gene | CDR3aa
TRBJ2-7 | - | TRBV7-2 | CASSLGGQGAIYYEQYF
TRBJ1-6 | few | TRBV11-2 | CASSPQGWGYNSPLHF
TRBJ1-1 | - | TRBV6-1 | CASSGRDRDSSEAFF
TRBJ2-7 | - | TRBV2 | CASSDPAREDHEQYF
TRBJ1-1 | - | TRBV2 | CASSVARGQNTEAFF
TRBJ1-2 | - | TRBV19 | CASRSIVTSGYTF
TRBJ2-7 | - | TRBV6-1 | CASSEGPTNSYEQYF
TRBJ1-4 | - | TRBV4-1 | CASSQDGDRGFLTNEKLFF
TRBJ1-2 | few | TRBV6-1 | CASNSLMVDGYTF
TRBJ1-1 | - | TRBV6-1 | CASSGDRGQDTEAFF
TRBJ1-2 | once | TRBV6-6 | CASGGRSYGYTF
TRBJ2-7 | once | TRBV28 | CASSPGTGTDEQYF
TRBJ2-1 | - | TRBV15 | CATSSPGGNEQFF
TRBJ1-6 | - | TRBV5-1 | CASRPSGQPDSPLHF
TRBJ2-2 | - | TRBV5-1 | CASSLATGTGELFF
TRBJ1-2 | - | TRBV19 | CASSLGTEYGYTF
TRBJ2-7 | - | TRBV11-2 | CASSLLREGGEQYF
TRBJ1-2 | - | TRBV5-8 | CASSYWSDGYTF
TRBJ1-2 | - | TRBV27 | CASSLFAAGRNGYTF
TRBJ2-1 | - | TRBV7-9 | CASSLGGGGGAHNEQFF
TRBJ2-1 | - | TRBV27 | CASRPKWGVDNEQFF
TRBJ2-1 | - | TRBV15 | CATSRVGMTSGSYNEQFF
TRBJ2-7 | - | TRBV7-9 | CASSSNRDSYEQYF
TRBJ2-3 | - | TRBV6-1 | CANRGQGTDTQYF
TRBJ1-4 | - | TRBV11-2 | CASSLDTGANEKLFF
TRBJ1-2 | - | TRBV29-1 | CSVDPREVLANYGYTF
TRBJ1-2 | - | TRBV11-2 | CASSPPPRTGFYGYTF
TRBJ1-2 | medium-sized | TRBV9 | CASSVMTATSNYGYTF
TRBJ1-1 | - | TRBV6-5 | CASSYAGNTEAFF
TRBJ1-2 | - | TRBV7-2 | CASSRTGNYGYTF
TRBJ1-1 | - | TRBV10-2 | CASSHGTGANTEAFF
TRBJ2-7 | - | TRBV9 | CASSLGRGNDEQYF
TRBJ1-1 | - | TRBV6-5 | CASSVGSRNTEAFF
TRBJ2-7 | - | TRBV4-1 | CASSQQASYEQYF
TRBJ1-4 | - | TRBV6-5 | CASSYYGTGNEKLFF
TRBJ2-3 | - | TRBV7-9 | CASSPTSGPTDTQYF
TRBJ2-7 | once | TRBV10-1 | CASSESQGTGSYEQYF
TRBJ2-7 | - | TRBV6-1 | CASSESQFYEQYF
TRBJ2-7 | - | TRBV30 | CAWSVLGLSYEQYF
TRBJ1-5 | - | TRBV19 | CASSILRTGEDQPQHF
TRBJ2-1 | - | TRBV7-8 | CASSLAPWLGNEQFF
TRBJ1-5 | - | TRBV30 | CAWSVAGVGPQHF
TRBJ1-1 | - | TRBV18 | CASSLGDGGNTEAFF
TRBJ2-7 | - | TRBV7-2 | CASSSEGTGGRRQYF
TRBJ2-3 | - | TRBV19 | CASSTRTGATDTQYF
TRBJ2-1 | once | TRBV10-3 | CAIRRGFSPYNEQFF
TRBJ1-1 | once | TRBV19 | CASSGGIKGGNTEAFF
TRBJ2-2 | - | TRBV6-1 | CASSENEAGWTGELFF